The clone carrying this TCR beta chain was detected ten times or more. Its specificity is not known. The same CDR3 can be traced to other DNA sequences in this sample. Treatment meaning: oral pan-JAK inhibitor, 5-10 mg twice daily. Trimming removed 1 base at V and 0 bases at J, with 8 bases between. The germline gives CDR1 SGHNT, CDR2 YYREEE (reference sequence). The CDR3 totals 15 residues. After isolation, RNA underwent reverse transcription to generate cDNA as the sequencing template. Some clones are missing from TCRdb's copy, which holds only in-frame ones; the method was immunoSEQ multiplex PCR. Of approximately 190,000 clones listed, roughly 64% were seen once; the top ten hold 5.5% to 6%. This specimen comes from a study of CD8+ T cells in alopecia areata. In the study overall: The authors scored treated patients' severity by affected scalp percentage.

Overall study findings and caveats: Treatment with tofacitinib significantly lowered scalp clonality and reduced expanded CD8+ clones among the top 100.

This sample comprised CD4+ T cells sorted from blood, obtained at week 24, from a patient treated with tofacitinib. This clonotype originated in a human donor with alopecia areata. The rearrangement links TRBV5-4 to TRBJ1-5; D perhaps matches TRBD1 (5 bases). The CDR3 DNA follows: TGTGCCAGCAGCTTGAAAGGGGATAGCAATCAGCCCCAGCATTTT. This translates into CASSLKGDSNQPQHF.